This TCR beta chain is from a study of cytomegalovirus exposure and HLA in healthy donors. The primer mix had 60 Vbeta and 13 Jbeta primers. Method: immunoSEQ multiplex PCR; TCRdb's copy keeps in-frame clones and lacks some. This sample yields some 150,000 clones, of which approximately 80% are seen a single time; approximately 5.5% belongs to the top ten. With 0 bases removed from V and 3 bases from J, the gap between germline ends came to 12 bases. The CDR3 has 15 amino acids. Germline lookup yields CDR1 LNHDA and CDR2 SQIVND (reference sequence). V is TRBV19 and J is TRBJ2-7; possible D gene TRBD2, 6 bases. This receptor was identified in a young man in good health and CMV-seropositive. The sequencing sample was made of PBMCs. CDR3 coding DNA: TGTGCCAGTAGTATAGATCGGGGGACGAACTACGAGCAGTACTTC. Encoded protein: CASSIDRGTNYEQYF. The full variable domain, completed using reference TRBV19 and TRBJ2-7, is DGGITQSPKYLFRKEGQNVTLSCEQNLNHDAMYWYRQDPGQGLRLIYYSQIVNDFQKGDIAEGYSVSREKKESFPLTVTSAQKNPTAFYLCASSIDRGTNYEQYFGPGTRLTVT.